The rows below give T cell receptor beta chains drawn from one sample of a study of T cell repertoires in cytomegalovirus infection. These receptors lack a known antigen. TCRdb called the reads again in MiXCR, with one record for every CDR3 protein. Here the sample spans some 940,000 distinct CDR3 sequences, around 30% being singletons. Sequences were derived from cultured CD8+ T cells from PBMCs, sampled from culture after CMV antigen stimulation. These receptors were collected from a human donor in good health (CMV status not recorded). Some clones in this sample may be carry-over from other donors' samples. Both conserved end residues are trimmed from each CDR3. The order of the fields is clone size, CDR3 length, J gene, V gene, CDR3 protein. Not all rows give a size; the values are once, few, many and, for expanded clones, a class.

clone size: many; CDR3 length: 16; J gene: TRBJ2-1; V gene: TRBV5-8; CDR3 protein: ASSIPTSGGTVYNEQF
clone size: .; CDR3 length: 12; J gene: TRBJ1-2; V gene: TRBV6-8; CDR3 protein: ASSDTTAVYGYT
clone size: .; CDR3 length: 13; J gene: TRBJ2-3; V gene: TRBV6-6; CDR3 protein: ASSYSRGAADTQY
clone size: .; CDR3 length: 14; J gene: TRBJ2-3; V gene: TRBV5-4; CDR3 protein: VSSLGLAGSTDTQY
clone size: .; CDR3 length: 10; J gene: TRBJ1-2; V gene: TRBV4-1; CDR3 protein: ASSQEGTGYT
clone size: many; CDR3 length: 14; J gene: TRBJ2-1; V gene: TRBV7-2; CDR3 protein: ASSLGGTGEMGEQF
clone size: few; CDR3 length: 9; J gene: TRBJ2-1; V gene: TRBV5-8; CDR3 protein: ASSLEGQAF
clone size: few; CDR3 length: 13; J gene: TRBJ2-5; V gene: TRBV27; CDR3 protein: ASSLSGSAQETQY
clone size: many; CDR3 length: 11; J gene: TRBJ2-1; V gene: TRBV7-6; CDR3 protein: ASSAGLGNEQF
clone size: few; CDR3 length: 15; J gene: TRBJ2-2; V gene: TRBV27; CDR3 protein: ASSPGLAGAWPGELF
clone size: few; CDR3 length: 9; J gene: TRBJ2-4; V gene: TRBV9; CDR3 protein: ASGGPNIQY
clone size: .; CDR3 length: 13; J gene: TRBJ1-2; V gene: TRBV6-2/TRBV6-3; CDR3 protein: ASSLSIQGNYGYT
clone size: many; CDR3 length: 11; J gene: TRBJ2-5; V gene: TRBV7-8; CDR3 protein: ASSFGQEETQY
clone size: .; CDR3 length: 14; J gene: TRBJ1-1; V gene: TRBV2; CDR3 protein: ASSGFRDRGVTEAF
clone size: .; CDR3 length: 11; J gene: TRBJ1-1; V gene: TRBV7-3; CDR3 protein: ASSELVNTEAF
clone size: .; CDR3 length: 11; J gene: TRBJ1-4; V gene: TRBV19; CDR3 protein: ASSTRQQEKLF
clone size: .; CDR3 length: 12; J gene: TRBJ2-1; V gene: TRBV5-8; CDR3 protein: ANSSGTGSDEQF
clone size: .; CDR3 length: 13; J gene: TRBJ1-2; V gene: TRBV24-1; CDR3 protein: ATSSSGSPNYGYT
clone size: many; CDR3 length: 11; J gene: TRBJ2-1; V gene: TRBV19; CDR3 protein: ASSMGSGGADD
clone size: .; CDR3 length: 12; J gene: TRBJ1-2; V gene: TRBV9; CDR3 protein: ASSSNGPVTGYT
clone size: .; CDR3 length: 17; J gene: TRBJ1-5; V gene: TRBV19; CDR3 protein: ASSILREPGVGYNQPQH
clone size: .; CDR3 length: 10; J gene: TRBJ1-2; V gene: TRBV14; CDR3 protein: ASRDGSYGYT
clone size: once; CDR3 length: 11; J gene: TRBJ1-2; V gene: TRBV4-3; CDR3 protein: ASSQDGWRGYT
clone size: .; CDR3 length: 12; J gene: TRBJ1-6; V gene: TRBV20-1; CDR3 protein: SARAVEGNSPLH
clone size: few; CDR3 length: 13; J gene: TRBJ2-2; V gene: TRBV7-6; CDR3 protein: ASRPSGGGTGELF
clone size: .; CDR3 length: 13; J gene: TRBJ2-5; V gene: TRBV7-2; CDR3 protein: ASRRLAGTKETQY
clone size: many; CDR3 length: 14; J gene: TRBJ1-4; V gene: TRBV7-8; CDR3 protein: ASSLAHRDANEKLF
clone size: .; CDR3 length: 12; J gene: TRBJ1-5; V gene: TRBV27; CDR3 protein: ASSYRGPGQPQH
clone size: many; CDR3 length: 11; J gene: TRBJ1-2; V gene: TRBV7-9; CDR3 protein: ASGDQVNYGYT
clone size: .; CDR3 length: 14; J gene: TRBJ1-6; V gene: TRBV6-5; CDR3 protein: ASSLGTGAYNSPLH
clone size: .; CDR3 length: 12; J gene: TRBJ1-5; V gene: TRBV5-6; CDR3 protein: ASSFQGAYQPQH
clone size: .; CDR3 length: 13; J gene: TRBJ2-1; V gene: TRBV7-9; CDR3 protein: ASSLSPRLANEQF
clone size: .; CDR3 length: 13; J gene: TRBJ1-6; V gene: TRBV14; CDR3 protein: ASSQEDGYNSPLH
clone size: many; CDR3 length: 13; J gene: TRBJ2-1; V gene: TRBV7-6; CDR3 protein: ASSLEGQGVNEQF
clone size: .; CDR3 length: 13; J gene: TRBJ2-2; V gene: TRBV19; CDR3 protein: ASSHQGKGTGELF
clone size: few; CDR3 length: 13; J gene: TRBJ2-5; V gene: TRBV7-7; CDR3 protein: ASSPGQGARETQY
clone size: .; CDR3 length: 12; J gene: TRBJ2-2; V gene: TRBV25-1; CDR3 protein: ASKRDTWPGELF
clone size: few; CDR3 length: 12; J gene: TRBJ2-5; V gene: TRBV6-1; CDR3 protein: ASSAPAGGETQY
clone size: many; CDR3 length: 14; J gene: TRBJ2-3; V gene: TRBV7-9; CDR3 protein: ASSLRGRGGTDTQY